The present entry profiles one TCR beta chain with its context. CDR3 length: 17 residues. Per the germline V gene, CDR1 is SEHNR and CDR2 is FQNEAQ (reference sequence). Trimming shortened V by 5 bases and J by 5 bases, and 22 bases separated the two germline ends. The sample originates from a study of blood T cell repertoires in COVID-19. TCRdb's copy holds only in-frame clones and misses some; the assay was immunoSEQ multiplex PCR. The sample contains approximately 350,000 clones, around 83% of which appear only once. The source of this sequence is a young man with active or convalescent COVID-19. Sequenced: peripheral blood. V usage is TRBV7-9 and J usage is TRBJ2-1, with a possible D match to TRBD2 (6 bases). The DNA of the CDR3 is TGTGCCAGCAGCCCCCATTGGAGGGCGGCACATAACAATGAGCAGTTCTTC. This codes for CASSPHWRAAHNNEQFF.